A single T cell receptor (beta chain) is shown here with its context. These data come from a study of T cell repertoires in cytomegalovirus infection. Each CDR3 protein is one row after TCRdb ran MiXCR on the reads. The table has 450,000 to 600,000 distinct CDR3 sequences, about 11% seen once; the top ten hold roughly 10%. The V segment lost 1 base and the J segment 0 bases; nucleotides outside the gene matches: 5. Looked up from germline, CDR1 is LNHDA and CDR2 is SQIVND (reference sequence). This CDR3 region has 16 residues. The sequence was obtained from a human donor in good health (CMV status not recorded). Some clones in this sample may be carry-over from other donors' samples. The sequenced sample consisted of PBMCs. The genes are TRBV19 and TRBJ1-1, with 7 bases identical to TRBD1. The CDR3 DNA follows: TGTGCCAGTAGTATAGGGGACAGAATTATGAACACTGAAGCTTTCTTT. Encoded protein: CASSIGDRIMNTEAFF. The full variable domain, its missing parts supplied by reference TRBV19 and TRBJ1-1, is DGGITQSPKYLFRKEGQNVTLSCEQNLNHDAMYWYRQDPGQGLRLIYYSQIVNDFQKGDIAEGYSVSREKKESFPLTVTSAQKNPTAFYLCASSIGDRIMNTEAFFGQGTRLTVV.